This T cell receptor (beta chain) was captured in a study of blood T cell repertoires in COVID-19. The CDR3 spans 17 residues. Germline V gene sequence: CDR1 SGHTA, CDR2 FQGNSA. The junction had 7 bases not matched to a gene; V was cut back by 0 bases and J by 2 bases. Here immunoSEQ multiplex PCR was the method, and the copy in TCRdb shows in-frame clones only, minus some. The repertoire holds roughly 220,000 clones, with around 91% as singletons. V is TRBV7-2 and J is TRBJ2-4; 7 positions match TRBD2. The receptor comes from a woman aged 18 to 35 in a cohort exposed to, infected with or recovered from COVID-19 (not recorded which). Sequencing used PBMCs or T cells enriched from blood (not recorded which). The CDR3 spells CASSLAGLADSKNIQYF. The CDR3 region has the DNA TGTGCCAGCAGCTTAGCGGGGCTAGCGGATTCCAAAAACATTCAGTACTTC.